The 22 T cell receptor beta chains below come from one sample, sequenced in a study of blood T cell repertoires in COVID-19. Some clones are missing from TCRdb's copy, which holds only in-frame ones; the method was immunoSEQ multiplex PCR. Of under 50,000 clones listed, around nine tenths are singletons. The source material was peripheral blood. The origin of the receptors is a man aged 65-85 years with active COVID-19.

This chain joins TRBV19 and TRBJ2-7, with D perhaps TRBD2 (6 bases). From germline, CDR1 is LNHDA and CDR2 SQIVND (reference sequence). The CDR3 loop spans 15 amino acids. Trimming left V 3 bases short and J 3 bases short, with 15 bases between. The CDR3 nucleotides read TGTGCCAGTAGTATCCCCGGGGGATCGGTCTACGAGCAGTACTTC. Amino acids: CASSIPGGSVYEQYF. The full variable domain, its missing parts supplied by reference TRBV19 and TRBJ2-7, is DGGITQSPKYLFRKEGQNVTLSCEQNLNHDAMYWYRQDPGQGLRLIYYSQIVNDFQKGDIAEGYSVSREKKESFPLTVTSAQKNPTAFYLCASSIPGGSVYEQYFGPGTRLTVT.

V gene TRBV18 combines with J gene TRBJ2-7, with 7 positions matching TRBD2. V trimming: 3 bases; J trimming: 1 base; junction bases outside the gene matches: 6. The CDR3 extends over 15 amino acids. The V gene's germline CDR1 is KGHSH and CDR2 LQKENI. The CDR3: CASSPDTGGSYEQYF. The CDR3 coding sequence is TGTGCCAGCTCACCGGATACGGGAGGTTCCTACGAGCAGTACTTC.

This sequence joins TRBV5-6 and TRBJ2-5; 11 bases fit TRBD1. The CDR3 length is 15 residues. The germline V gene encodes CDR1 SGHDT and CDR2 YYEEEE. Trimming took 4 bases from V and 6 from J; bases not matched to a gene: 8. The CDR3 DNA follows: TGTGCCAGCAGCCCAGGGACAGGGGGTGTAAAGACCCAGTACTTC. Residues: CASSPGTGGVKTQYF. Supplemented by reference TRBV5-6 and TRBJ2-5, the full variable domain reads DAGVTQSPTHLIKTRGQQVTLRCSPKSGHDTVSWYQQALGQGPQFIFQYYEEEERQRGNFPDRFSGHQFPNYSSELNVNALLLGDSALYLCASSPGTGGVKTQYFGPGTRLLVL.

V usage is TRBV27 and J usage is TRBJ2-4; D remains ambiguous. The V gene lost 5 bases and the J gene lost 0 bases, with 17 bases spanning the gap. Germline V lookup: CDR1 MNHEY, CDR2 SMNVEV (reference sequence). CDR3 size: 17 residues. The CDR3 bases are TGTGCCAGCAGTGCATCCTACAGCAGTCTAGCCAAAAACATTCAGTACTTC. Amino acid sequence: CASSASYSSLAKNIQYF.

The chain combines TRBV19 with TRBJ2-7, with a weak D call TRBD1 (5 bases). CDR3 length: 17 residues. Germline V gene sequence: CDR1 LNHDA, CDR2 SQIVND (reference sequence). V was clipped by 3 bases and J by 7 bases, with 25 bases between them. The CDR3 spells CASSIDSSQARLREQYF. CDR3 sequence (DNA): TGTGCCAGTAGTATTGATTCGTCACAGGCCCGGCTTCGAGAGCAGTACTTC.

This clone was recorded a few times. This rearrangement joins TRBV7-8 to TRBJ2-2; tentative D call: TRBD1 (6 bases). The V end was cut by 5 bases, the J end by 0 bases, with 13 bases between. The CDR3 extends over 16 amino acids. Germline loops: CDR1 SGHVS, CDR2 FQNEAQ. This CDR3 is CASSQRGTTNTGELFF. CDR3 sequence (DNA): TGTGCCAGCAGCCAAAGGGGGACAACGAACACCGGGGAGCTGTTTTTT.

The CDR3 loop reads CASSYYTNEKLFF. The CDR3 region has the DNA TGTGCCAGCAGCTACTATACTAATGAAAAACTGTTTTTT. The chain recombines TRBV5-6 with TRBJ1-4; the D is unclear. Germline lookup yields CDR1 SGHDT and CDR2 YYEEEE. The CDR3 contains 13 residues. Trimming cost V 3 bases and J 2 bases, with 5 bases left between them.

The V call is TRBV5-5, the J call TRBJ2-7; 7 nucleotides agree with TRBD1. The CDR3 sequence is 17 residues long. J lost 4 bases, V lost 3 bases, and 16 bases had no gene match. Germline V gene sequence: CDR1 SGHKS, CDR2 YYEKEE (reference sequence). The CDR3 nucleotides read TGTGCCAGCAGCTCGCGACGGGCGGACAGGATTGGATACGAGCAGTACTTC. Translated, it gives CASSSRRADRIGYEQYF.

The chain recombines TRBV9 with TRBJ2-3, with 8 bases matching TRBD2. Germline CDR1 SGDLS, CDR2 YYNGEE. J was trimmed by 2 bases and V by 4 bases; bases with no gene match: 9. The CDR3 loop spans 16 amino acids. The CDR3 bases are TGTGCCAGCAGCTCCCGACCAGCGGGGGCCACAGATACGCAGTATTTT. It translates to CASSSRPAGATDTQYF. Supplemented by reference TRBV9 and TRBJ2-3, the full variable domain reads DSGVTQTPKHLITATGQRVTLRCSPRSGDLSVYWYQQSLDQGLQFLIQYYNGEERAKGNILERFSAQQFPDLHSELNLSSLELGDSALYFCASSSRPAGATDTQYFGPGTRLTVL.

The chain couples TRBV28 to TRBJ1-2; 7 bases align to TRBD1. The germline gives CDR1 MDHEN, CDR2 SYDVKM. This CDR3 comprises 17 residues. V gave up 7 bases and J gave up 0 bases; unmatched junction bases: 14. The CDR3: CASTIALGTDANYGYTF. In DNA form, the CDR3 reads TGTGCCAGCACCATCGCCCTAGGGACAGACGCTAACTATGGCTACACCTTC.

The chain has TRBV5-1 and TRBJ2-2; a possible D gene is TRBD1 (7 bases). The CDR3 spans 15 residues. The V gene's germline CDR1 is SGHRS and CDR2 YFSETQ. The germline V and J ends were trimmed by 4 bases and 0 bases, with 10 bases remaining between them. The CDR3 here is CASSRGTANTGELFF. The CDR3, as DNA: TGCGCCAGCAGCCGCGGGACAGCGAACACCGGGGAGCTGTTTTTT.

This clone was seen a handful of times. V gene TRBV10-3 combines with J gene TRBJ2-1; possibly TRBD2 for D (5 bases). Germline CDR1 and CDR2: ENHRY and SYGVKD. This CDR3 comprises 14 residues. The V end lost 4 bases, the J end lost 6 bases, and 13 bases lay between the germline ends. CDR3: CAISAGFRGNEQFF. The CDR3 nucleotides read TGTGCCATCAGTGCTGGGTTCCGGGGCAATGAGCAGTTCTTC.

CDR3 in amino acids: CASSHMKGGDPGSFF. DNA of the CDR3: TGTGCCAGCAGCCACATGAAAGGGGGAGACCCTGGATCTTTCTTT. V gene TRBV3-1 (or the pseudogene TRBV3-2) combines with J gene TRBJ1-1, with D perhaps TRBD1 (6 bases). This CDR3 region has 15 residues. Trimming removed 3 bases at V and 12 bases at J, with 23 bases between. Germline V gives CDR1 LGHDT, CDR2 YNNKEL (reference sequence).

CDR3 bases: TGCGCCAGCAGCCGAGACTGGGGGAGGTTTGAGCAGTTCTTC. This codes for CASSRDWGRFEQFF. The chain joins TRBV4-1 to TRBJ2-1; the D gene is possibly TRBD2 (6 bases). The CDR3 is 14 residues long. CDR1 MGHRA and CDR2 YSYEKL come from the germline V gene. V was trimmed by 4 bases and J by 9 bases, leaving 16 bases between them.

The chain's CDR3 is CASSRGAEGRYGYTF. In DNA, the CDR3 is TGTGCCAGTAGTCGCGGGGCAGAGGGACGGTATGGCTACACCTTC. V usage is TRBV19 and J usage is TRBJ1-2, with D maybe TRBD1 (5 bases). Germline values: CDR1 LNHDA, CDR2 SQIVND (reference sequence). The CDR3 runs to 15 residues. V was pared by 5 bases and J by 5 bases, with 18 bases between.

This chain connects TRBV12-3 or TRBV12-4 to TRBJ2-1; a possible D gene is TRBD2 (5 bases). This CDR3 is 12 amino acids long. The V and J ends lost 2 bases and 8 bases respectively, with 7 bases between them. The CDR3 here is CASSLRGYEQFF. The CDR3, as DNA: TGTGCCAGCAGTTTAAGAGGGTATGAGCAGTTCTTC.

The gene calls are TRBV24-1 and TRBJ1-5, with a possible D match to TRBD1 (6 bases). Trimming pared 7 bases from V and 0 bases from J, leaving 12 bases between. The CDR3 loop spans 15 amino acids. The germline CDR1 and CDR2 sequences are KGHDR and SFDVKD. CDR3 protein: CATSPGHNSNQPQHF. The CDR3 coding sequence is TGTGCCACCAGCCCGGGACATAATAGCAATCAGCCCCAGCATTTT.

This chain uses TRBV7-2 with TRBJ2-3, with 9 bases matching TRBD2. The ends lost 5 bases at V and 5 bases at J; junction bases unmatched: 11. Per the germline V gene, CDR1 is SGHTA and CDR2 is FQGNSA. This CDR3 has 16 residues. In DNA form, the CDR3 reads TGTGCCAGCAGCCAGGGTGGCGGGGGGGCCGGAGATACGCAGTATTTT. This translates into CASSQGGGGAGDTQYF.

CDR3 coding DNA: TGCAGCGCACGGACAGGGGCCTATAATTCACCCCTCCACTTT. Amino acids: CSARTGAYNSPLHF. The chain carries TRBV29-1 and TRBJ1-6; 9 nucleotides agree with TRBD1. The CDR3 loop spans 14 amino acids. Per the germline V gene, CDR1 is SQVTM and CDR2 is ANQGSEA. The V gene end was trimmed by 7 bases and the J gene end by 2 bases; junction bases not matched to a gene: 3.

V is TRBV5-4 and J is TRBJ1-1; 10 bases line up with TRBD1. V lost 3 bases and J lost 5; bases outside the gene matches: 4. Germline CDR1 is SGHNT and CDR2 is YYREEE (reference sequence). The CDR3 extends over 14 amino acids. The CDR3 nucleotides read TGTGCCAGCAGCTACGACAGGGGGCTTACTGAAGCTTTCTTT. This sequence encodes CASSYDRGLTEAFF.

The chain combines TRBV7-9 with TRBJ2-1; 14 bases line up with TRBD2. The CDR3 covers 18 residues. V dropped 3 bases and J dropped 8; count of bases not matched to a gene: 12. Per germline, CDR1 SEHNR and CDR2 FQNEAQ (reference sequence). In DNA form, the CDR3 reads TGTGCCAGCAGCTTGGCGGGACTAGCGGGAGCTCGGGTGGATGAGCAGTTCTTC. The encoded protein is CASSLAGLAGARVDEQFF.

V is TRBV19 and J is TRBJ1-5; unclear D gene. Germline V gives CDR1 LNHDA, CDR2 SQIVND (reference sequence). V lost 0 bases, J lost 8 bases, and 11 bases lay in between. This CDR3 comprises 14 residues. As DNA, the CDR3 is TGTGCCAGTAGTATAGATCAGTCCGGGGAGCCCCAGCATTTT. Amino acids: CASSIDQSGEPQHF.